This T cell receptor beta chain was obtained from a study of shared clonotypes between healthy human individuals (dated by TCRdb to between 2020 and 2021). As for the study more broadly: Two women and a few men aged 18 to 49 years were included in the cohort. To estimate repertoire size and how much clonotypes are shared between individuals, the study performed deep sequencing of blood TCR repertoires from five healthy adults. Different laboratories and diverse techniques were used to prepare libraries and sequence TCR repertoires, to increase sequencing depth and limit assay-specific biases. For each donor, CD4 naive and CD4 memory were each run on three plates, CD8 naive on two plates, and CD8 memory on one plate. Between about 0.9 and 8.9 billion PBMCs per donor were obtained by leukapheresis. Study-wide conclusions, independent of this receptor: Based on pairwise subsampling, the degree of clonotype sharing among donors was expected to be affected by sequencing depth. Sampling was limited to blood, and TCR repertoires in tissue likely differ from TCR repertoires in blood. Rarefaction of sorted-subset datasets indicated incomplete sequencing despite the large sequencing depth. Because the study included only a small number of donors, the genetic and exposure-history diversity represented was limited. Clonotypes shared by all four sorted-subset donors showed higher generation probabilities than non-shared clonotypes. Larger estimated clonotype richness was generally found for naive subsets than for memory subsets. Across a handful of donors, 4.5% to 6.5% of naive CD4, 3% to 4% of naive CD8, 2% to 2.5% of memory CD4, and roughly 0.41% of memory CD8 clonotypes were shared.

Via the germline V gene (reference sequence), CDR1 is MNHNY and CDR2 SVGAGI. Trimming removed 5 bases from V and 5 bases from J, leaving 3 bases between the germline ends. The cysteine opens and the phenylalanine closes a CDR3 of 10 amino acids. The retained sequence is limited to the CDR3, 30 bases, with the frame set at the first base. CD8 naive samples were CD45RO-negative cells positively selected for CCR7, giving a CD45RA+CCR7+ population that excluded TemRA cells. Healthy HIV-negative adults with no recently reported acute infections or vaccinations were included as donors. Only Caucasian adults living in Nashville, Tennessee, USA were represented among the donors. Blood was obtained by leukapheresis, after which PBMCs were separated by Ficoll-Histopaque density gradient centrifugation and cryopreserved in liquid nitrogen vapor phase. Purity and quantity of every magnetically sorted T cell population were checked by analytical flow cytometry. Genomic DNA was isolated from every sorted fraction and measured by UV absorbance on a Nanodrop 2000c.

TCR CDR3 regions were amplified from genomic DNA by multiplex PCR using the deep immunoSEQ assay. Genomic DNA extracted from each cell subset was distributed evenly over all wells of several immunoSEQ 96-well plates, and each plate served as one replicate. For sorted subsets, around 0.2 ug of genomic DNA, equivalent to around 30,000 T cell genomes, went into each replicate PCR. The purified libraries were quantified using a Qubit 3.0 fluorometer, sized with a Bioanalyzer 2100, and then quantified again using the KAPA Library Quantification kit. A separate single-read 150-cycle Illumina NextSeq 550 flow cell was used to sequence each immunoSEQ 96-well plate. On the authors' methods: Because the immunoSEQ output included only junctional sequences and no quality scores, the filtering could not be the same as the filtering used for full-length reads. Sequences were annotated with PyIR, a Python wrapper for IgBLAST v1.9, using IMGT germline references to assign V/J genes and CDR3. Reads with weak V/J assignments (E-value above 1e-6), missing CDR3, stop codons, out-of-frame junctions, or ambiguous translated residues were removed. V3J clonotypes were defined as sequences sharing an identical inferred V gene, J gene, and CDR3 amino acid sequence. To compute the percentage overlap between repertoires, the number of shared unique clonotypes was divided by the size of the smaller repertoire. RTK rarefaction, the Chao1 estimator, and Recon v2.1 estimates of unobserved clonotypes were used to assess repertoire richness. OLGA was used to compute generation probabilities for all TCRbeta clonotypes that the gDNA method yielded from four donors. TCRdb limited this immuneACCESS table to in-frame rearrangements with V and J called. A share of clones is missing; checked studies link under half to unresolved V genes, and the rest is unexplained. V and J calls and clone size are those listed in that table; D and trimming were worked out from the DNA. The sample yields millions of clones; roughly 91% were counted once. Of the sample, roughly 1.7% falls within the top ten clones.

Comment on this clone: Its specific antigen is unknown. Qualities for individual bases were not recorded, and no much larger clone is one base off. The same CDR3 is also encoded by other DNA sequences in this sample.

This receptor chain uses TRBV6-6 and TRBJ2-5, with the D gene uncertain. Sequencing used naive CD8+ T cells from PBMCs. Reading the label with the study, this specimen's cell subset or site is: CD45RA+CCR7+. This clonotype was obtained from a man between 18 and 29 years old in good health. Some clones in this sample may be carry-over from other donors' samples. In nucleotide form, the sequence is TGTGCCAGCAGTGAGGAGACCCAGTACTTC. Its coded protein is CASSEETQYF.